Each of the 26 T cell receptor beta chains below was sequenced from the same sample in a study of shared clonotypes between healthy human individuals. The table came from immunoSEQ multiplex PCR; TCRdb's copy has only in-frame clones and leaves some out. Of under 1,900,000 clones listed, just under 99% are singletons. The specimen was naive CD4+ T cells sorted from blood. Subset noted: CD45RA+ positively selected. These receptors originate from a man aged 30-40 years in good health.

J is TRBJ2-1 and V is TRBV11-3, with D unresolved. There are 14 residues in the CDR3. Trimming removed 2 bases at V and 6 bases at J, with 11 bases between. Germline V gene sequence: CDR1 SGHNT, CDR2 YENEEA. The CDR3 loop is CASSLQWSGNEQFF. CDR3 nucleotides: TGTGCCAGCAGCTTACAGTGGAGTGGCAATGAGCAGTTCTTC.

About this clone itself: Other DNA variants within this sample encode the same CDR3. The rearrangement joins TRBV20-1 to TRBJ2-7; D uncertain. Deletions cut 6 bases from V and 2 bases from J, with 5 bases between. The CDR3 runs to 10 residues. CDR1 is DFQATT and CDR2 is SNEGSKA in the germline V gene (reference sequence). The CDR3 sequence is CSALAYEQYF. The CDR3 bases are TGCAGTGCCCTAGCCTACGAGCAGTACTTC.

This chain joins TRBV5-1 and TRBJ2-2; TRBD1 is a possible D gene (6 bases). V lost 0 bases and J lost 1, with 10 bases in between. The CDR3 totals 16 residues. Per germline, CDR1 SGHRS and CDR2 YFSETQ. The CDR3, as DNA: TGCGCCAGCAGCTTGGGGACAGCCTTGAACACCGGGGAGCTGTTTTTT. Translating gives CASSLGTALNTGELFF.

Points on this clone: Other DNA sequences in this specimen translate into the identical CDR3. The DNA of the CDR3 is TGTGCCAGCTCACCAGGGACAGGGAACGAGCAGTACTTC. Translation: CASSPGTGNEQYF. This chain uses TRBV18 with TRBJ2-7, with 9 bases matching TRBD1. CDR1 KGHSH and CDR2 LQKENI come from the germline V gene. Losses at the gene ends were 2 bases for V and 5 bases for J; bases not matched to a gene: 1. The CDR3 is made up of 13 amino acids.

This clone showed up just once. The chain couples TRBV10-2 to TRBJ2-3, with no clear D. The length of the CDR3 is 11 residues. The germline V and J ends were trimmed by 5 bases and 3 bases, with 3 bases remaining between them. CDR1 is WSHSY, CDR2 SAAADI, per germline. The CDR3: CASSITDTQYF. In nucleotides, the CDR3 is TGCGCCAGCAGTATAACAGATACGCAGTATTTT.

The CDR3 bases are TGTGCCAGCAGTCGACAGGGGTCCACCGGGGAGCTGTTTTTT. This gives the protein CASSRQGSTGELFF. The chain links TRBV2 to TRBJ2-2; 8 bases line up with TRBD1. V dropped 5 bases and J dropped 4; count of bases not matched to a gene: 3. Germline V CDR1 and CDR2: SNHLY, FYNNEI. This CDR3 has 14 amino acids. Using reference TRBV2 and TRBJ2-2 for the parts outside the CDR3, the full variable domain is EPEVTQTPSHQVTQMGQEVILRCVPISNHLYFYWYRQILGQKVEFLVSFYNNEISEKSEIFDDQFSVERPDGSNFTLKIRSTKLEDSAMYFCASSRQGSTGELFFGEGSRLTVL.

In its sample, this clone was seen once. V and J are TRBV18 and TRBJ1-1; possible D gene TRBD1, 6 bases. This CDR3 spans 16 amino acids. Looked up from germline, CDR1 is KGHSH and CDR2 is LQKENI. The V end lost 2 bases, the J end lost 0 bases, and 13 bases lay between the germline ends. This CDR3 reads CASSPAGGNMNTEAFF. The CDR3, as DNA: TGTGCCAGCTCACCAGCGGGGGGCAACATGAACACTGAAGCTTTCTTT.

The chain is built from TRBV1 and TRBJ1-2. TRBV1 is termed a pseudogene. CDR3 size: 12 residues. The CDR3 nucleotides read TGCACCAGCAGCCAAGGCTGCTATGGCTACACCTTC. The encoded protein is CTSSQGCYGYTF.

The chain recombines TRBV18 with TRBJ2-1; 10 bases align to TRBD2. From germline, CDR1 is KGHSH and CDR2 LQKENI. The junction had 11 bases not matched to a gene; V was cut back by 2 bases and J by 7 bases. The CDR3 runs to 17 residues. The CDR3 spells CASSPGTSGIRGNEQFF. CDR3 nucleotides: TGTGCCAGCTCACCAGGCACTAGCGGGATCAGGGGGAATGAGCAGTTCTTC.

This clone was counted once. The chain employs TRBV7-6 and TRBJ2-2; 8 bases match TRBD1. This CDR3 has 18 amino acids. J gave up 0 bases and V 4 bases, and 10 bases lay outside the gene matches. Germline V CDR1 and CDR2: SGHVS, FNYEAQ. The CDR3 DNA follows: TGTGCCAGCAGCTACTCCTCAGGGGGCGCTTCGAACACCGGGGAGCTGTTTTTT. It codes for CASSYSSGGASNTGELFF.

In regard to this clone: The sample carries other DNA sequences with the same CDR3. The chain links TRBV29-1 to TRBJ1-4, with D perhaps matching TRBD1 (5 bases). The CDR3 contains 12 residues. Germline values: CDR1 SQVTM, CDR2 ANQGSEA. V lost 1 base and J 8 bases, leaving 8 bases between the germline ends. This CDR3 reads CSVEGGGEKLFF. The CDR3 coding sequence is TGCAGCGTTGAAGGGGGGGGAGAAAAACTGTTTTTT.

The chain joins TRBV19 to TRBJ2-2; no definite D call. The V end was cut by 0 bases, the J end by 4 bases, with 6 bases between. CDR1 LNHDA and CDR2 SQIVND come from the germline V gene (reference sequence). The CDR3 totals 14 residues. CDR3 nucleotides: TGTGCCAGTAGTATAGACCGACTCACCGGGGAGCTGTTTTTT. Encoded protein: CASSIDRLTGELFF. Based on the CDR3 plus reference TRBV19 and TRBJ2-2, the full variable domain is DGGITQSPKYLFRKEGQNVTLSCEQNLNHDAMYWYRQDPGQGLRLIYYSQIVNDFQKGDIAEGYSVSREKKESFPLTVTSAQKNPTAFYLCASSIDRLTGELFFGEGSRLTVL.

V gene TRBV28 combines with J gene TRBJ2-1, with a weak D call TRBD2 (5 bases). Germline V CDR1 and CDR2: MDHEN, SYDVKM. V lost 5 bases and J lost 8, with 25 bases in between. This CDR3 has 17 residues. CDR3 nucleotides: TGTGCCAGCAGTCGTCAGACCCTTTCAAAAAGAGGGCATGAGCAGTTCTTC. It translates to CASSRQTLSKRGHEQFF.

The chain employs TRBV28 and TRBJ1-5; D is perhaps TRBD1 (5 bases). The germline CDR1 and CDR2 sequences are MDHEN and SYDVKM. There are 16 residues in the CDR3. The germline V and J ends were trimmed by 6 bases and 5 bases, with 20 bases remaining between them. The CDR3 protein is CASSPGGAGAYQPQHF. DNA for the CDR3: TGTGCCAGCAGCCCGGGGGGAGCTGGGGCCTATCAGCCCCAGCATTTT.

The chain joins TRBV18 to TRBJ2-5, with D perhaps matching TRBD1 (6 bases). The CDR3 is 17 amino acids. Germline V gives CDR1 KGHSH, CDR2 LQKENI. V was cut by 3 bases and J by 5 bases, with 22 bases left in between. The CDR3 loop reads CASSPSANVPGQETQYF. CDR3 nucleotide sequence: TGTGCCAGCTCACCTTCGGCAAACGTCCCCGGACAGGAGACCCAGTACTTC.

The chain has TRBV25-1 and TRBJ2-3; 9 bases agree with TRBD2. The V gene's germline CDR1 is MGHDK and CDR2 SYGVNS. V was pared by 2 bases and J by 5 bases, with 8 bases of the junction left unmatched. The CDR3 has 16 amino acids. CDR3 DNA sequence: TGTGCCAGCAGTGAACATAGCGGGAGTTACAGAGATACGCAGTATTTT. Its protein is CASSEHSGSYRDTQYF.

V is TRBV10-1 and J is TRBJ2-1; TRBD2 might be the D (6 bases). The CDR3 runs to 15 residues. V was cut by 5 bases and J by 0 bases, with 11 bases left in between. Germline V gene data show CDR1 as WNHNN and CDR2 as SYGVQD (reference sequence). The chain's CDR3 is CASSYSGSSYNEQFF. The DNA of the CDR3 is TGCGCCAGCAGTTATAGCGGTAGCTCCTACAATGAGCAGTTCTTC.

This clone was recorded once. This chain joins TRBV19 and TRBJ2-2; D is uncertain. This CDR3 has 13 amino acids. V gave up 3 bases and J gave up 2 bases, with 4 bases separating them. From germline, CDR1 is LNHDA and CDR2 SQIVND (reference sequence). DNA for the CDR3: TGTGCCAGTAGTATTGTAAACACCGGGGAGCTGTTTTTT. This translates into CASSIVNTGELFF.

This sequence joins TRBV6-5 and TRBJ1-2; D perhaps matches TRBD1 (5 bases). This CDR3 is built from 14 residues. Germline V gene sequence: CDR1 MNHEY, CDR2 SVGAGI. The ends were cut back, 5 bases at V and 7 bases at J, with 17 bases in the middle. The CDR3 coding sequence is TGTGCCAGCAGTAGATCAGGGCGTTTGGGTGGCTACACCTTC. Its protein is CASSRSGRLGGYTF.

The chain couples TRBV4-1 to TRBJ2-7; D possibly matches TRBD1 or TRBD2 (5 bases each). The CDR3 length is 18 residues. Germline CDR1 is MGHRA and CDR2 is YSYEKL. The V end lost 1 base, the J end lost 4 bases, and 23 bases lay between the germline ends. CDR3: CASSQVSLAQGEGYEQYF. The CDR3 bases are TGCGCCAGCAGCCAAGTCTCTTTAGCGCAGGGCGAGGGTTACGAGCAGTACTTC.

This chain links TRBV7-6 with TRBJ2-2; 10 nucleotides line up with TRBD2. The trim removed 1 base at V and 5 bases at J, leaving 7 bases unmatched. The CDR3 sequence is 17 residues long. Germline CDR1 SGHVS, CDR2 FNYEAQ. CDR3 sequence reads: CASSLGTSGVRTGELFF. The CDR3 DNA is TGTGCCAGCAGCTTAGGAACTAGCGGGGTCAGAACCGGGGAGCTGTTTTTT.

V usage is TRBV7-8 and J usage is TRBJ2-7; perhaps TRBD2 as D (6 bases). CDR1 is SGHVS and CDR2 is FQNEAQ in the germline V gene. Trimming stripped 1 base from V and 0 bases from J, with 10 bases between. The CDR3 spans 15 residues. The chain's CDR3 is CASSLGLVSSYEQYF. In DNA form, the CDR3 reads TGTGCCAGCAGCTTAGGACTAGTGAGCTCCTACGAGCAGTACTTC. Full variable domain (rest looked up from reference TRBV7-8 and TRBJ2-7): GAGVSQSPRYKVAKRGQDVALRCDPISGHVSLFWYQQALGQGPEFLTYFQNEAQLDKSGLPSDRFFAERPEGSVSTLKIQRTQQEDSAVYLCASSLGLVSSYEQYFGPGTRLTVT.

The V call is TRBV10-1, the J call TRBJ2-1; 14 positions match TRBD2. Germline trimming cut 6 bases from V and 7 bases from J; bases unmatched to any gene: 2. Germline V gene lookup returns CDR1 WNHNN and CDR2 SYGVQD (reference sequence). The CDR3 covers 14 residues. This CDR3 reads CASSRLAGGNEQFF. Written as DNA, the CDR3 is TGCGCCAGCAGCAGACTAGCGGGAGGGAATGAGCAGTTCTTC.

The CDR3 DNA reads TGTGCCACCAGCTTGGCTGGAAACACCATATATTTT. It codes for CATSLAGNTIYF. The genes are TRBV15 and TRBJ1-3; unclear D gene. This CDR3 comprises 12 residues. V dropped 5 bases and J dropped 2 bases, with 4 bases sitting between them. Per the germline V gene, CDR1 is LNHNV and CDR2 is YYDKDF (reference sequence). Full variable domain (rest looked up from reference TRBV15 and TRBJ1-3): DAMVIQNPRYQVTQFGKPVTLSCSQTLNHNVMYWYQQKSSQAPKLLFHYYDKDFNNEADTPDNFQSRRPNTSFCFLDIRSPGLGDTAMYLCATSLAGNTIYFGEGSWLTVV.

The rearrangement joins TRBV5-1 to TRBJ2-7, with a tentative D call TRBD1 (6 bases). The V end was cut by 2 bases, the J end by 2 bases, with 14 bases between. Germline V lookup: CDR1 SGHRS, CDR2 YFSETQ. CDR3 length: 15 amino acids. CDR3 in amino acids: CASSLNTGNPYEQYF. The CDR3 DNA reads as TGCGCCAGCAGCTTAAACACAGGGAATCCCTACGAGCAGTACTTC.

The chain joins TRBV28 to TRBJ2-7; 8 bases are a match to TRBD1. CDR3 size: 13 residues. V shed 6 bases, J shed 5 bases, and the junction held 6 bases outside the gene matches. Germline V gene data show CDR1 as MDHEN and CDR2 as SYDVKM. The CDR3 protein is CASRQTGEDEQYF. CDR3 nucleotides: TGTGCCAGCAGACAGACAGGGGAGGACGAGCAGTACTTC.